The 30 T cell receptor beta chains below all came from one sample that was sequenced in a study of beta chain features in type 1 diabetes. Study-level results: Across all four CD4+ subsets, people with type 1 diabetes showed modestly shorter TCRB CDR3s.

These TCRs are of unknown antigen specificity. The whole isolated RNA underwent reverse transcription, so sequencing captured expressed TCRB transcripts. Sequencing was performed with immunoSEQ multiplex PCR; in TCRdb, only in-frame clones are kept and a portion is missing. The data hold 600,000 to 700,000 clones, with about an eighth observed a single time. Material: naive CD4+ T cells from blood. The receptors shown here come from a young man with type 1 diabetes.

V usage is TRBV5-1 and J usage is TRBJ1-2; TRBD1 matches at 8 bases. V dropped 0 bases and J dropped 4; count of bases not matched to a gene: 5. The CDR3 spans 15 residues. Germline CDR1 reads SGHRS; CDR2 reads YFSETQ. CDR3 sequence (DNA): TGCGCCAGCAGCTTGGGGACAGGGACCAGCTATGGCTACACCTTC. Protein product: CASSLGTGTSYGYTF.

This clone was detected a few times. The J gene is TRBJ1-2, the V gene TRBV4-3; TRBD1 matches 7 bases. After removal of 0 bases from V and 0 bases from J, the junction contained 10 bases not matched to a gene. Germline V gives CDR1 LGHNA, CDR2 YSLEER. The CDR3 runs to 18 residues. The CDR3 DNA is TGCGCCAGCAGCCAAGAAGTGTTTCCGGGACAGACTAACTATGGCTACACCTTC. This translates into CASSQEVFPGQTNYGYTF.

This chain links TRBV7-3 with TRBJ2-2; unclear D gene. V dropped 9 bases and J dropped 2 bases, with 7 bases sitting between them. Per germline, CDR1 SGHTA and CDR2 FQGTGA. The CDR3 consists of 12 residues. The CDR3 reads CASASNTGELFF. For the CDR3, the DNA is TGTGCCAGTGCTTCTAACACCGGGGAGCTGTTTTTT.

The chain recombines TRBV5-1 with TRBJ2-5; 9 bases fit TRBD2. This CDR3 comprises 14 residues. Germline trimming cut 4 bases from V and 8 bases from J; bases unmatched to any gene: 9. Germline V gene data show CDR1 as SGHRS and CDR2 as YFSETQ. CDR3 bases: TGCGCCAGCAGCGCCGGGACTAGCCTTCTTACCCAGTACTTC. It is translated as CASSAGTSLLTQYF. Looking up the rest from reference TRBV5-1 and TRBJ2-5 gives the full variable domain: KAGVTQTPRYLIKTRGQQVTLSCSPISGHRSVSWYQQTPGQGLQFLFEYFSETQRNKGNFPGRFSGRQFSNSRSEMNVSTLELGDSALYLCASSAGTSLLTQYFGPGTRLLVL.

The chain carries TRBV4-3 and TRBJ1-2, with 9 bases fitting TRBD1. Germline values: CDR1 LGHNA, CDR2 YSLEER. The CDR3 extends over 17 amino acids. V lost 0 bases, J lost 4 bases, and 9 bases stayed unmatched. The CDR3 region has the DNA TGCGCCAGCAGCCAAGAAAGGACAGGGGTCGGAGTCTATGGCTACACCTTC. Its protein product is CASSQERTGVGVYGYTF.

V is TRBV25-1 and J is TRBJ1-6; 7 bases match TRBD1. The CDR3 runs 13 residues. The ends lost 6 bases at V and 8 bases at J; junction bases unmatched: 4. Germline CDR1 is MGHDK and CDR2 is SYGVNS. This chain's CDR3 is CASRTGEDSPLHF. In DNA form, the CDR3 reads TGTGCCAGCAGAACAGGGGAGGATTCACCCCTCCACTTT.

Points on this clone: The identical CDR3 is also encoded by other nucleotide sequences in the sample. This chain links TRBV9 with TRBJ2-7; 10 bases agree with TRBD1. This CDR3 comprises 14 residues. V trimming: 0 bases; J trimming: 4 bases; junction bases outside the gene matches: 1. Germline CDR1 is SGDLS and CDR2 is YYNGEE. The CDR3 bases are TGTGCCAGCAGCGTAGAGGGACAGGGGTACGAGCAGTACTTC. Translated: CASSVEGQGYEQYF.

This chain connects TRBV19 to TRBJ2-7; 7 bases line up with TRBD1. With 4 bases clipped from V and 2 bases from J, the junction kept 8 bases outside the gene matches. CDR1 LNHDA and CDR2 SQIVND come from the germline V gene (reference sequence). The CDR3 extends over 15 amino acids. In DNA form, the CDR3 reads TGTGCCAGTAGTAGTCCCTCCGGGACAGCCTACGAGCAGTACTTC. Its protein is CASSSPSGTAYEQYF.

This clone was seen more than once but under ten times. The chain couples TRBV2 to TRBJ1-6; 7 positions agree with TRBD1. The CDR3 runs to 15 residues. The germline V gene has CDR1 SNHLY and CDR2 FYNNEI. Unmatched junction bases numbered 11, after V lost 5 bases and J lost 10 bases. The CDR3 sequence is CASSPNRGGGSPLHF. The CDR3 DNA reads TGTGCCAGCAGTCCTAACAGGGGAGGAGGATCACCCCTCCACTTT.

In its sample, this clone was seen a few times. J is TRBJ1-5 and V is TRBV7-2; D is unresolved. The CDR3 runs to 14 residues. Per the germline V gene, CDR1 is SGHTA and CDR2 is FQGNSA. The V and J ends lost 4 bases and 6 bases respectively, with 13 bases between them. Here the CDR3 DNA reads TGTGCCAGCAGCTCCCATGGCCTCCTTCAGCCCCAGCATTTT. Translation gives CASSSHGLLQPQHF. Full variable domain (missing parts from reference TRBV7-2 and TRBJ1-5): GAGVSQSPSNKVTEKGKDVELRCDPISGHTALYWYRQSLGQGLEFLIYFQGNSAPDKSGLPSDRFSAERTGGSVSTLTIQRTQQEDSAVYLCASSSHGLLQPQHFGDGTRLSIL.

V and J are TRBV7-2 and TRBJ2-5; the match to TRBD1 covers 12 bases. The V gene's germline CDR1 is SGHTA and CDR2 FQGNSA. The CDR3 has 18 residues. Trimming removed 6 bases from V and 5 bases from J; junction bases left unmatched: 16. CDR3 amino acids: CASSFYSTGTGGTETQYF. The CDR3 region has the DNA TGTGCCAGCAGTTTCTACAGCACCGGGACAGGGGGCACGGAGACCCAGTACTTC.

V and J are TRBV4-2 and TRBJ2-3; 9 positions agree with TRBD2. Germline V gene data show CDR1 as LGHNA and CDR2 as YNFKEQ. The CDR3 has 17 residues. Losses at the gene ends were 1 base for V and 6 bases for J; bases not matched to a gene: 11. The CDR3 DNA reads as TGTGCCAGCAGCCAAGGGCGAGCTCGACTAGCGGCCGATACGCAGTATTTT. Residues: CASSQGRARLAADTQYF.

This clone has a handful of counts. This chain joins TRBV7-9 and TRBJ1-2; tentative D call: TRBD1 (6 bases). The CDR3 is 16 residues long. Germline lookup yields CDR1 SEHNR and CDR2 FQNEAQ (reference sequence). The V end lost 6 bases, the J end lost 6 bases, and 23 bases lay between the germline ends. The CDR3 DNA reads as TGTGCCAGCAGGGAGCGAGGGGGTCGAACTGAGGATGGCTACACCTTC. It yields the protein CASRERGGRTEDGYTF.

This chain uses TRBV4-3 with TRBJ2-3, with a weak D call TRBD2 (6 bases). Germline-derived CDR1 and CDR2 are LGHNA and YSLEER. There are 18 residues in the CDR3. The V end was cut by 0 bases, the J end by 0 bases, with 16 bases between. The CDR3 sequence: CASSQDQSRGISTDTQYF. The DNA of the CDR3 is TGCGCCAGCAGCCAAGATCAGAGTCGGGGGATTAGCACAGATACGCAGTATTTT.

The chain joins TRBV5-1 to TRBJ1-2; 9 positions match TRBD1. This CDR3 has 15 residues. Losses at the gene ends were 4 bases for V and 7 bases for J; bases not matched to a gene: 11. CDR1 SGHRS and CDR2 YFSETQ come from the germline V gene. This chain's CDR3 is CASSETTGGRGGYTF. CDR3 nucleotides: TGCGCCAGCAGCGAGACCACAGGGGGCAGAGGTGGCTACACCTTC. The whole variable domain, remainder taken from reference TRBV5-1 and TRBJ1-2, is KAGVTQTPRYLIKTRGQQVTLSCSPISGHRSVSWYQQTPGQGLQFLFEYFSETQRNKGNFPGRFSGRQFSNSRSEMNVSTLELGDSALYLCASSETTGGRGGYTFGSGTRLTVV.

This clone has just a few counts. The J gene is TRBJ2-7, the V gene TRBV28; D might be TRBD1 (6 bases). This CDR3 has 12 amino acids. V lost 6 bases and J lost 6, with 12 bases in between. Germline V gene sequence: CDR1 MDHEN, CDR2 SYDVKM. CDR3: CASSPGQFEQYF. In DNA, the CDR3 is TGTGCCAGCAGCCCTGGACAGTTCGAGCAGTACTTC.

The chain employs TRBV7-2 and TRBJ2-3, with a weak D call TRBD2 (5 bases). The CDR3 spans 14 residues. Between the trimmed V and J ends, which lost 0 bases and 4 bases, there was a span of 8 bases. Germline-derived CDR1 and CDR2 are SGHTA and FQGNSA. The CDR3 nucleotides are TGTGCCAGCAGCTTAGCGGAGGCCGCAGATACGCAGTATTTT. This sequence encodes CASSLAEAADTQYF.

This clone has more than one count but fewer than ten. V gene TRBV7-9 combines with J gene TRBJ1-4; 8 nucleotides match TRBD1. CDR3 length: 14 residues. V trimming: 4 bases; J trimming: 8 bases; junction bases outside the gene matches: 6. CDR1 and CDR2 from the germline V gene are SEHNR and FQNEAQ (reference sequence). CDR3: CASSSQGVGEKLFF. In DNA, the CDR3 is TGTGCCAGCAGCTCACAGGGGGTCGGGGAAAAACTGTTTTTT.

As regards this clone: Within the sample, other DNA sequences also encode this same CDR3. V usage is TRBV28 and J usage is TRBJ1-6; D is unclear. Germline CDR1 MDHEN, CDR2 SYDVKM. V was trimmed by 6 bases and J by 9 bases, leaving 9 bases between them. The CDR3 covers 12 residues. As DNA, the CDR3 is TGTGCCAGCAGCTCGTTGGGTTCACCCCTCCACTTT. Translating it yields CASSSLGSPLHF.

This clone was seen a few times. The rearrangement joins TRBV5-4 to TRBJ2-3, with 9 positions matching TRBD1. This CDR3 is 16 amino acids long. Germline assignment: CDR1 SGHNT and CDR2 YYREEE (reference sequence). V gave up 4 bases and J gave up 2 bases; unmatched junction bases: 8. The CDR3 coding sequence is TGTGCCAGCAGCCAGATCGGGACAGGGCTCACAGATACGCAGTATTTT. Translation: CASSQIGTGLTDTQYF.

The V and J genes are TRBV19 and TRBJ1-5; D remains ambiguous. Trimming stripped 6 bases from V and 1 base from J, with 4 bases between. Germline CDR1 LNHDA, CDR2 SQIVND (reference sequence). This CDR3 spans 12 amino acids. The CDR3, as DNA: TGTGCCAGTAGATCCAGCAATCAGCCCCAGCATTTT. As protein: CASRSSNQPQHF.

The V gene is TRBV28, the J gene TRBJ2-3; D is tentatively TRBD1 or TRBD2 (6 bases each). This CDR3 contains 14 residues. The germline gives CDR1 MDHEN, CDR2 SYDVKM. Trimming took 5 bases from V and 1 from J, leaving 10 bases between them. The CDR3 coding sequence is TGTGCCAGCAGTCTGGAGGGGGGCACAGATACGCAGTATTTT. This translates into CASSLEGGTDTQYF.

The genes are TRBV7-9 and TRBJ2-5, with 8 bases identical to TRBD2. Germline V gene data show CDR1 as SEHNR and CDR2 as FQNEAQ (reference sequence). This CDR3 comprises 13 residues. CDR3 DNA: TGTGCTGGCGCGGCGGGGGGAGGAGAGACCCAGTACTTC. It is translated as CAGAAGGGETQYF.

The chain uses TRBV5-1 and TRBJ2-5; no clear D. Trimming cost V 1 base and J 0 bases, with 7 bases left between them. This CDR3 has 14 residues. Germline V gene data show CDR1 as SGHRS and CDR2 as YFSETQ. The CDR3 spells CASSLIRYQETQYF. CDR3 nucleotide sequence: TGCGCCAGCAGCTTGATCCGGTACCAAGAGACCCAGTACTTC. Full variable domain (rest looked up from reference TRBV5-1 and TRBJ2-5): KAGVTQTPRYLIKTRGQQVTLSCSPISGHRSVSWYQQTPGQGLQFLFEYFSETQRNKGNFPGRFSGRQFSNSRSEMNVSTLELGDSALYLCASSLIRYQETQYFGPGTRLLVL.

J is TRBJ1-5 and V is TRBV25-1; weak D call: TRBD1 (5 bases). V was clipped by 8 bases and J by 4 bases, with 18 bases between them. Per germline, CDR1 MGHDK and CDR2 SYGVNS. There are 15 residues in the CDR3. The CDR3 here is CASVPPGPPNQPQHF. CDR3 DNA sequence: TGTGCCAGCGTCCCCCCGGGACCGCCGAATCAGCCCCAGCATTTT.

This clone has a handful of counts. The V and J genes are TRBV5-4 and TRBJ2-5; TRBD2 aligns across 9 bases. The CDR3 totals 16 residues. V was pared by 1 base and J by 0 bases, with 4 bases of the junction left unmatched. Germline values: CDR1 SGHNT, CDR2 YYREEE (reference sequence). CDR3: CASSLMSGGYQETQYF. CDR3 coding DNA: TGTGCCAGCAGCTTGATGAGCGGGGGGTACCAAGAGACCCAGTACTTC.

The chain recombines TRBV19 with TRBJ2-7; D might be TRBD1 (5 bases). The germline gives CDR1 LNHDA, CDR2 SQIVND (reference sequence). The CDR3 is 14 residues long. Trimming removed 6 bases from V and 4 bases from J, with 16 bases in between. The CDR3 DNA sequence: TGTGCCAGTAGGCCGACCGACAGAACGTACGAGCAGTACTTC. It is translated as CASRPTDRTYEQYF.

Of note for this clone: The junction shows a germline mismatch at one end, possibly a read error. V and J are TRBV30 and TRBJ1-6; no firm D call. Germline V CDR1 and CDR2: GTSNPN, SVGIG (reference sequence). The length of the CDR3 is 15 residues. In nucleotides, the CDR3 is TGTGCCTGCGGACGGCGCAGCTCCTATAATTCACCCCCCCACTTT. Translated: CACGRRSSYNSPPHF. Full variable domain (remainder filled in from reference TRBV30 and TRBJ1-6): SQTIHQWPATLVQPVGSPLSLECTVEGTSNPNLYWYRQAAGRGLQLLFYSVGIGQISSEVPQNLSASRPQDRQFILSSKKLLLSDSGFYLCACGRRSSYNSPPHFGNGTRLTVT.

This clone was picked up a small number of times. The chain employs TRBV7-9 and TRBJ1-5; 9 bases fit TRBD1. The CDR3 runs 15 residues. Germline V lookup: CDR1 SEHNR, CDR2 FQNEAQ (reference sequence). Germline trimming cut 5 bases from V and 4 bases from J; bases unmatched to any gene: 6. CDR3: CASSRTGEGNQPQHF. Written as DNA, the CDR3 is TGTGCCAGCAGCCGGACAGGGGAAGGGAATCAGCCCCAGCATTTT.

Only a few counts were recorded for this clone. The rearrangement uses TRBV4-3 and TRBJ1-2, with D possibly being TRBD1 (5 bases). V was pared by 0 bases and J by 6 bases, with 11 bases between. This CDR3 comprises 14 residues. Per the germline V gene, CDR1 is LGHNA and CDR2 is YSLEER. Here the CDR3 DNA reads TGCGCCAGCAGCCAAGATCCGGGACGAAATGGCTACACCTTC. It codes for CASSQDPGRNGYTF.